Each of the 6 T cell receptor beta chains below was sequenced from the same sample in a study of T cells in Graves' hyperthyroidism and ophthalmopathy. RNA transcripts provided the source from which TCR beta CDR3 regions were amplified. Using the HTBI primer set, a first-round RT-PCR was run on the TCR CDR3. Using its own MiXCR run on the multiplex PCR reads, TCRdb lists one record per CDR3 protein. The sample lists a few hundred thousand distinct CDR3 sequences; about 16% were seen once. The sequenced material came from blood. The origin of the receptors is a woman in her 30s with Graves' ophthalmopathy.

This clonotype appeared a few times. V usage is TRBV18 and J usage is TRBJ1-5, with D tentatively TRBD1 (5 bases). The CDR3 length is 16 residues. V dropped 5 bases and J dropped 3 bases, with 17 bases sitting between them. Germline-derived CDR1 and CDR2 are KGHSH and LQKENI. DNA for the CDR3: TGTGCCAGCTCAGCAAATTCCCGGGGGGACAATCAGCCCCAGCATTTT. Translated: CASSANSRGDNQPQHF.

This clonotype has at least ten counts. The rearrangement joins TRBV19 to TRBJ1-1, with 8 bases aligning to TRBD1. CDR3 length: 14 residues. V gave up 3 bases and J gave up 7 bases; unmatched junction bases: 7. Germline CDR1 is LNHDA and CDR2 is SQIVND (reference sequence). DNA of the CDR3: TGTGCCAGTAGTATGGCGGACAGGGTCATTGAAGCTTTCTTT. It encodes CASSMADRVIEAFF.

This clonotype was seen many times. DNA for the CDR3: TGCAGTGCTAGAGATCGCCACTACGAGCAGTACTTC. Encoded protein: CSARDRHYEQYF. The chain recombines TRBV20-1 with TRBJ2-7; D remains ambiguous. The CDR3 totals 12 residues. V was shortened by 0 bases and J by 3 bases, with 6 bases between the two germline ends. Germline CDR1 is DFQATT and CDR2 is SNEGSKA (reference sequence).

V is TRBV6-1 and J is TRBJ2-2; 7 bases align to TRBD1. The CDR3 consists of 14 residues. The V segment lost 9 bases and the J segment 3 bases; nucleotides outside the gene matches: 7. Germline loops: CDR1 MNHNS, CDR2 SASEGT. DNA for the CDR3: TGTGCCAGTTTCCGGGACAGACACACCGGGGAGCTGTTTTTT. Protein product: CASFRDRHTGELFF.

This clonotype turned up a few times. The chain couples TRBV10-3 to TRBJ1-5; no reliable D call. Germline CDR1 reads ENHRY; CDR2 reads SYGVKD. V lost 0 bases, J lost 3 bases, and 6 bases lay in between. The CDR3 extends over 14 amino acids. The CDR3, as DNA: TGTGCCATCAGTGAGTCTGCAGTCAATCAGCCCCAGCATTTT. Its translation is CAISESAVNQPQHF.

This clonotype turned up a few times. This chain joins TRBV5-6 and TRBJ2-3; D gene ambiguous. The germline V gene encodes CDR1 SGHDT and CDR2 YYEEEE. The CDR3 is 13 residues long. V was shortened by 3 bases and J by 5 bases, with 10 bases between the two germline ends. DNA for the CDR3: TGTGCCAGCAGCTCTGGATCCGAAGATACGCAGTATTTT. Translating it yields CASSSGSEDTQYF.